The following is a TCR beta chain sequence with its context. Its cognate antigen has yet to be identified. Nothing much larger sits one base from this clone, and base qualities are not available. The library was produced with 5' RACE. Reads for this sample came from an Illumina HiSeq 2500. The second PCR ran for roughly 7 to 12 cycles and used a J-beta primer mix along with a sample-barcoded 5' primer. A template-switch 5' adaptor carrying 12 random nucleotides introduced a unique molecular identifier onto each TCR beta cDNA molecule. Each sample yielded at least 2.5 million CDR3-containing paired-end reads. The Mint cDNA synthesis kit, primed by a TRBC-specific oligonucleotide, was used to synthesize first-strand cDNA from all RNA. Following uracil-DNA glycosylase treatment, all cDNA underwent a first 18-cycle PCR with the universal primers M1SS and BC2_uni_R. In the source study's methods: For normalization, 1 million high-quality reads, each with a distinct molecular identifier, were randomly selected from each sample. Instead of being binned into consensus sequences, reads that shared molecular identifiers were thrown out. MiTCR, with a Q25 quality threshold and the strictest error-elimination algorithm, was used for CDR3 identification, clonotype clustering and error correction. A nonparametric unseen species model with Euler transformation was used to estimate lower-bound total TCR beta diversity. TCRdb reprocessed the public reads (quality trimming at Q25 with fastp, clone calling with MiXCR) and kept in-frame beta chains. Each record represents a unique CDR3 protein, reported with the most common genes and DNA among its rows. The V and J calls were determined by TCRdb, not by the authors. Counted in this sample were approximately 800,000 distinct CDR3 sequences; about 48% of them appeared once. Of the sample, 41% falls within the top ten clones.

The sample comes from a study of blood T cells in healthy people across ages (dated by TCRdb to the mid-2010s). In the study overall: In model experiments, template switching captured about one uniquely barcoded TCR beta cDNA molecule for every two T cells. Age-related changes in TCR beta repertoire diversity were measured in the study by deep sequencing normalized with unique cDNA molecular identifiers. The donors were divided into four age groups: young (average 16 years), middle-aged (about 39), aged (about 60) and long-lived (roughly 82). Donors of different ages were randomly distributed across sequencing lanes to avoid experimental bias. For two donors (one aged 18 to 30 and one aged 80 or older), the study analyzed two additional independent replicas of 1 million unique cDNA reads from the same blood draw.

Counted from cysteine to phenylalanine, this CDR3 has 12 amino acids. This entry keeps only the CDR3 DNA: 36 bases, framed from base 1. From a lookup of the germline V gene, CDR1 and CDR2 are ENHRY and SYGVKD. General study outcomes and caveats: Because donor CMV infection status was unknown, age-related changes in expanded clonotypes were potentially confounded. As age increased, observed TCR beta diversity per million T cells dropped in a roughly linear way, and a significant reduction was already evident by age 40. A strong correlation was found between observed TCR beta diversity and the percentage of naive T cells measured by flow cytometry. Total diversity estimates from one million sequenced T cells were considered lower bounds and underestimates. Since profiling was done on bulk unsorted PBMCs, naive and antigen-experienced compartments could not be conclusively compared. Compared with the aged group, more naive CD4+ T cells, fewer expanded clones and increased TCR diversity were shown by the long-lived group, suggesting age selection.

The donors were 40 or so Caucasian individuals from Russia, aged roughly 6 to 100 years, who were systemically healthy. About 10 milliliters of peripheral blood were collected from each donor into EDTA-treated Vacutainer tubes. PBMCs were isolated by Ficoll-Paque density-gradient centrifugation, with at least 7 million obtained per sample. Trizol reagent was used to extract total RNA from PBMCs, with at least 5 micrograms per sample. The percentages of naive CD45RAhigh/CD27high T cells were determined by flow cytometry on a PBMC aliquot from every donor. The chain is assembled from TRBV10-3 and TRBJ2-4; possibly the D gene is TRBD2, per 6 matching bases. Gene TRBJ2-7 matches the end of the DNA better, so the J call may be wrong. The sequence was collected from a man older than 75 in good health. Sequencing used blood. This receptor carries the CDR3 CAIRDYDYEQYF. The sequenced DNA: TGTGCCATCAGGGACTACGACTACGAGCAGTACTTC.